This is a list of T cell receptor beta chains from one sample in a study of regulatory T cells in long-lasting Graves disease. In TCRdb, the multiplex PCR reads were re-called with MiXCR into one record per CDR3 protein. The repertoire has around 500,000 distinct CDR3 sequences, about 16% of them found once; the top ten carry around 25%. These records were also assigned to another study, of T cells in Graves' hyperthyroidism and ophthalmopathy.

The material sequenced was peripheral blood mononuclear cells (PBMCs), taken at new diagnosis, from a patient treated with antithyroid drugs. The origin of the receptors is a woman aged 35-60 years with Graves disease. Both conserved end residues are part of each CDR3. D genes are given only for firm matches. Size tells how often a clone was seen (once, few, many) or the class of an expanded clone, and some rows leave it out.

TGTGCCAGTAGTATAGATGCGGGGCCGGGTGAAGCTTTCTTT CASSIDAGPGEAFF TRBV19 - 14 TRBJ1-1 -
TGTGCCAGCAGGCAGGCTAGCGGGCCTTCCTACGAGCAGTACTTC CASRQASGPSYEQYF TRBV2 many 15 TRBJ2-7 TRBD2
TGCGCCAGCAGCTTAAGGCAGCCCTCCTACAATGAGCAGTTCTTC CASSLRQPSYNEQFF TRBV5-1 - 15 TRBJ2-1 -
TGTGCCAGCTCACCACCAAGGCCGACGGAGACCCAGTACTTC CASSPPRPTETQYF TRBV18 many 14 TRBJ2-5 -
TGCAGTGCTAGAGATCTAGGGGGGTCTAGCACAGATACGCAGTATTTT CSARDLGGSSTDTQYF TRBV20-1 many 16 TRBJ2-3 -
TGTGCCTGGACTAAGCTGGGGTCAGCAGATACGCAGTATTTT CAWTKLGSADTQYF TRBV30 many 14 TRBJ2-3 -
TGCAGTGCTAGAGTGGCAGGGATCGCCGGGGAGCTGTTTTTT CSARVAGIAGELFF TRBV20-1 many 14 TRBJ2-2 -
TGTGCCAGCAGTCCTGGGACCGGCTACACCTTC CASSPGTGYTF TRBV12-3/TRBV12-4 many 11 TRBJ1-2 -
TGCAGTGCTAGAACTAGATTAAACACAGATACGCAGTATTTT CSARTRLNTDTQYF TRBV20-1 many 14 TRBJ2-3 -
TGTGCCCTGTGGAGGCCCCAGCATTTT CALWRPQHF TRBV10-3 - 9 TRBJ1-5 -
TGCAGTGCTAGTCCCGGGACAGGGTCCTACGAGCAGTACTTC CSASPGTGSYEQYF TRBV20-1 many 14 TRBJ2-7 TRBD1
TGTGCCAGCAGCCAAGAGACACTAGCGGCTACGAACACCGGGGAGCTGTTTTTT CASSQETLAATNTGELFF TRBV4-2 - 18 TRBJ2-2 TRBD2
TGTGCCAGCAGCTTAGTGGCGGCGGAAAAACTGTTTTTT CASSLVAAEKLFF TRBV11-2 many 13 TRBJ1-4 -
TGCAGTGTGAGACGGAGCTCCTACGAGCAGTACTTC CSVRRSSYEQYF TRBV20-1 few 12 TRBJ2-7 -
TGTGCCAGCAGTTACGCCGGCGATGAAGCAGATACGCAGTATTTT CASSYAGDEADTQYF TRBV6-5 many 15 TRBJ2-3 -
TGTGCCAGCACCGAGGACCCGGAGACTGAAGCTTTCTTT CASTEDPETEAFF TRBV2 many 13 TRBJ1-1 -
TGTGCCAGCAGTCCCGGGACTAGTGCTTATGAGCAGTACTTC CASSPGTSAYEQYF TRBV12-3/TRBV12-4 many 14 TRBJ2-7 TRBD2
TGTGCCAGCAGCTTGGTGGCTGAAGCTTTCTTT CASSLVAEAFF TRBV2 many 11 TRBJ1-1 -
TGTGCCAGCAGCGTAGCAGGGGCCACTGAAGCTTTCTTT CASSVAGATEAFF TRBV9 few 13 TRBJ1-1 -
TGTGCCAGCAGTGGGAGTGCGGTCTCACCCCTCCACTTT CASSGSAVSPLHF TRBV2 many 13 TRBJ1-6 -
TGTGCCAGCAGTTTAAGCCAGACCTATTACGAGCAGTACTTC CASSLSQTYYEQYF TRBV27 few 14 TRBJ2-7 -